Sequencing of this T cell receptor beta chain was carried out in a study of T cells in localized non-small cell lung cancer. Study-level findings and limits: The highest T cell clonality was in uninvolved adjacent lung, above tumor.

The CDR3 contains 14 residues. The V gene's germline CDR1 is LNHDA and CDR2 SQIVND (reference sequence). Trimming took 6 bases from V and 0 from J, leaving 9 bases between them. Details on this clone: As yet, its antigen is unknown.

The protocol was immunoSEQ multiplex PCR, while the TCRdb copy is restricted to in-frame clones and leaves out a portion. The sample comprises roughly 40,000 clones, 65% to 90% of which are singletons, and 6% to 8% rests with the top ten. Sequencing was performed on PBMCs, taken before any cancer treatment. The chain is built from TRBV19 and TRBJ1-3; tentatively, D is TRBD1 (5 bases). The receptor was derived from a man between 40 and 70 years old with stage II lung adenocarcinoma. The CDR3 here is CASSDRFSGNTIYF. The CDR3 DNA reads TGTGCCAGTAGCGACAGATTCTCTGGAAACACCATATATTTT.